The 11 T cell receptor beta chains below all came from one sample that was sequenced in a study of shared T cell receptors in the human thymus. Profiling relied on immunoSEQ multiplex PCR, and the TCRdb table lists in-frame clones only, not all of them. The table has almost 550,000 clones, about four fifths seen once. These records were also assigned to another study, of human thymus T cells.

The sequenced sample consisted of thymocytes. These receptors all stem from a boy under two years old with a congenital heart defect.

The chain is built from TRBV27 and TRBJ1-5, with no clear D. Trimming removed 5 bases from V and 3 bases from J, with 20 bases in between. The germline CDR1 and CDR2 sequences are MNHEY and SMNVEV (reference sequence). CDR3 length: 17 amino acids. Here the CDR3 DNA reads TGTGCCAGCAGTAGTCTACCGATCGGGGTTTTCAATCAGCCCCAGCATTTT. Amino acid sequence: CASSSLPIGVFNQPQHF.

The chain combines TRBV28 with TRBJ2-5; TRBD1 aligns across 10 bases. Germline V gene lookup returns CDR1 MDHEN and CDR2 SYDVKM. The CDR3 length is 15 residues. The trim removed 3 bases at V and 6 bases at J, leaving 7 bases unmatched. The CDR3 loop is CASSLLTGGGKTQYF. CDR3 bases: TGTGCCAGCAGTTTGTTGACAGGGGGCGGGAAGACCCAGTACTTC.

For the CDR3, the DNA is TGTGCCAGGGACCCCTCGGGAGGGTCCTACAATGAGCAGTTCTTC. Translating it yields CARDPSGGSYNEQFF. The rearrangement links TRBV2 to TRBJ2-1; 8 positions match TRBD2. The CDR3 runs 15 residues. CDR1 is SNHLY and CDR2 is FYNNEI in the germline V gene. Trimming cost V 9 bases and J 1 base; bases outside gene matches: 8.

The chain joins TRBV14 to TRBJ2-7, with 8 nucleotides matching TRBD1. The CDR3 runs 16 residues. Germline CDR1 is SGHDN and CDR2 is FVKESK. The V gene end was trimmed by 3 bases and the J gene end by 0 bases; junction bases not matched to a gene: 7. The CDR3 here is CASSHTPGQGSYEQYF. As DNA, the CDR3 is TGTGCCAGCAGCCACACTCCAGGACAGGGCTCCTACGAGCAGTACTTC.

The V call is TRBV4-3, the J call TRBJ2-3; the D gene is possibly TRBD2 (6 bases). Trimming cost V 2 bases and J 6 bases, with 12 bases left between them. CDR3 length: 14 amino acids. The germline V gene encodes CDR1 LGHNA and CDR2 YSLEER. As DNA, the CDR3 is TGCGCCAGCAGCCAAAACGCGGGGCAGGATACGCAGTATTTT. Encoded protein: CASSQNAGQDTQYF.

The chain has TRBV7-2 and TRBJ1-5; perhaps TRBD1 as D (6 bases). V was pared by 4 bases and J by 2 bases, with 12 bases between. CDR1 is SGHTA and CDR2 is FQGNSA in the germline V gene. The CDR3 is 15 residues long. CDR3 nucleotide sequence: TGTGCCAGCAGCTCACAGGGAAGGGGCAATCAGCCCCAGCATTTT. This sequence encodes CASSSQGRGNQPQHF.

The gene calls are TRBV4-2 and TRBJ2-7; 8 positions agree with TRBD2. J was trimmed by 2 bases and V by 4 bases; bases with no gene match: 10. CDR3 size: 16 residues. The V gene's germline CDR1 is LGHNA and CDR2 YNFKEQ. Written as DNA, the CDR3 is TGTGCCAGCAGCCCAAATGAGGGGCGGGGGGCCTACGAGCAGTACTTC. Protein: CASSPNEGRGAYEQYF.

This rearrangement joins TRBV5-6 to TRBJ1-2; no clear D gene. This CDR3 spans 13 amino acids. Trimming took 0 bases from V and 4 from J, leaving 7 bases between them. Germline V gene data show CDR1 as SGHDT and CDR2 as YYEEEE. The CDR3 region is CASSLAKSYGYTF. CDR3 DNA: TGTGCCAGCAGCTTGGCAAAGAGCTATGGCTACACCTTC. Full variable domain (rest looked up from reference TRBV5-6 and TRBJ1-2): DAGVTQSPTHLIKTRGQQVTLRCSPKSGHDTVSWYQQALGQGPQFIFQYYEEEERQRGNFPDRFSGHQFPNYSSELNVNALLLGDSALYLCASSLAKSYGYTFGSGTRLTVV.

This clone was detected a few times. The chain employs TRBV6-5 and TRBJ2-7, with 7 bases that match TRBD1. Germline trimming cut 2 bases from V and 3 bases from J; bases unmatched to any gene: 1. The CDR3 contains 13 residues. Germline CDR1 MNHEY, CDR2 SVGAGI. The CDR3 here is CASSYGQVYEQYF. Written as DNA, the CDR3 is TGTGCCAGCAGTTACGGACAGGTCTACGAGCAGTACTTC.

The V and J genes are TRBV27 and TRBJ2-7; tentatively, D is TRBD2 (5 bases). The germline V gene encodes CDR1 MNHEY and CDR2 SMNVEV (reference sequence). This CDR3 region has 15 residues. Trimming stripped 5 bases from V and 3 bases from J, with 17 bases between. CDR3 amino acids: CASSHPWRVNYEQYF. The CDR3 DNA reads TGTGCCAGCAGTCACCCCTGGCGGGTTAACTACGAGCAGTACTTC.

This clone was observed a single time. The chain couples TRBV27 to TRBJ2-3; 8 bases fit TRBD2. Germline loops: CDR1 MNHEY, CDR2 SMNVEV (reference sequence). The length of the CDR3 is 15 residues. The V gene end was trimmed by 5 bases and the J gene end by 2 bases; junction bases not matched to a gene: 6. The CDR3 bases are TGTGCCAGCAGTGCCGGACTAGCTGCCACAGATACGCAGTATTTT. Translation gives CASSAGLAATDTQYF.